This TCR beta chain was profiled in a study of neoadjuvant nivolumab and ipilimumab in lung cancer. Whole-study findings and limits: Only two of four nivolumab-treated tumors gained richness and clonality by surgery.

Comment on this clone: Antigen: not known.

Trimming took 4 bases from V and 6 from J; bases not matched to a gene: 9. Germline loops: CDR1 KGHSH, CDR2 LQKENI. The CDR3 length is 15 residues. Libraries were prepared by immunoSEQ multiplex PCR; TCRdb keeps only in-frame clonotypes and omits some of them. The table lists roughly 45,000 clones, 75% to 90% of them singletons. The V call is TRBV18, the J call TRBJ2-3; TRBD2 matches at 8 bases. This sample comprised blood, obtained before neoadjuvant nivolumab, alone or with ipilimumab. This TCR came from an adult with non-small cell lung cancer. Some clones in this sample may be carry-over from other donors' samples. The CDR3 nucleotides read TGTGCCAGCTCACGGAGAGCGGGAGATTTGGATACGCAGTATTTT. Its translation is CASSRRAGDLDTQYF.